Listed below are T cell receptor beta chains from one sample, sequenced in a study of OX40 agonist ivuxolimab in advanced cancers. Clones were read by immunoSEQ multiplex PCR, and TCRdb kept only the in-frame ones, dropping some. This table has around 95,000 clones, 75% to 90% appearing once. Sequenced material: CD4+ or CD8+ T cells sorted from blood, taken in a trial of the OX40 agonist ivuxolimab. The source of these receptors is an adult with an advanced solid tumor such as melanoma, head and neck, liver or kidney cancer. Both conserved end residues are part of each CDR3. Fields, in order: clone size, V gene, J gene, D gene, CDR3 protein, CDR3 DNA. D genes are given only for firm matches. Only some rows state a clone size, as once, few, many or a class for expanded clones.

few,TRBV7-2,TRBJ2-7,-,CASSLASPRYEQYF,TGTGCCAGCAGCTTAGCGTCGCCTCGATACGAGCAGTACTTC
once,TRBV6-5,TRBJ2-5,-,CASRRDYQETQYF,TGTGCCAGCAGGCGGGATTACCAAGAGACCCAGTACTTC
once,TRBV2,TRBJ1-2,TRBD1,CASSERQGGYGYTF,TGTGCCAGCAGTGAGCGACAGGGTGGGTATGGCTACACCTTC
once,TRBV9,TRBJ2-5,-,CASSPSEETQYF,TGTGCCAGCAGCCCATCCGAAGAGACCCAGTACTTC
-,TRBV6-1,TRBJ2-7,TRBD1,CATTSGTGILEQYF,TGTGCCACCACGTCCGGGACAGGGATTCTCGAGCAGTACTTC
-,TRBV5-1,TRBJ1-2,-,CASSLGEGIYGYTF,TGCGCCAGCAGCTTGGGGGAGGGAATCTATGGCTACACCTTC
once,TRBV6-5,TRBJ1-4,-,CASSYWGPDGEKLFF,TGTGCCAGCAGTTACTGGGGACCTGATGGCGAAAAACTGTTTTTT
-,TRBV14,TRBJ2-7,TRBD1,CASSQAGQGNEQYF,TGTGCCAGCAGCCAAGCGGGACAGGGAAACGAGCAGTACTTC
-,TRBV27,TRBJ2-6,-,CASTPGRTISGANVLTF,TGTGCCAGCACCCCGGGACGAACAATCTCTGGGGCCAACGTCCTGACTTTC
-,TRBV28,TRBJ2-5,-,CASSLGGLEYF,TGTGCCAGCAGTTTGGGGGGCCTGGAGTACTTC
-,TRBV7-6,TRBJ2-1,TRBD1,CASSIRTGVRLGEQFF,TGTGCCAGCAGCATTCGGACAGGGGTGAGGTTGGGCGAGCAGTTCTTC
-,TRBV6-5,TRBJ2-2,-,CASSYHREGELFF,TGTGCCAGCAGTTACCACAGGGAGGGGGAGCTGTTTTTT
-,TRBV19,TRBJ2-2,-,CASSILRGTGELFF,TGTGCCAGTAGTATTCTGAGGGGCACCGGGGAGCTGTTTTTT
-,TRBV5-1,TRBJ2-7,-,CASSLKSDRAYEQYF,TGCGCCAGCAGCCTTAAATCCGACCGAGCCTACGAGCAGTACTTC
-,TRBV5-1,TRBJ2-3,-,CASSPDGRGTDTQYF,TGCGCCAGCAGCCCCGACGGGCGTGGGACAGATACGCAGTATTTT
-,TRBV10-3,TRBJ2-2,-,CAISESTIGTGELFF,TGTGCCATCAGTGAGTCAACCATAGGAACCGGGGAGCTGTTTTTT
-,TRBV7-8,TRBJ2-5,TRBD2,CASSRTGLAGQETQYF,TGTGCCAGCAGCCGTACCGGACTAGCGGGCCAAGAGACCCAGTACTTC
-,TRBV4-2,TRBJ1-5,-,CASSRVGVRTVEIPQHF,TGTGCCAGCAGCCGCGTTGGGGTACGGACGGTGGAAATCCCCCAGCATTTT
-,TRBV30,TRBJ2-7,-,CAWSVKGGNYEQYF,TGTGCCTGGAGTGTAAAAGGGGGTAACTACGAGCAGTACTTC
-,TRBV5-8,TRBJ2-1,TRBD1,CASSLRQGPSIYSYNEQFF,TGTGCCAGCAGCTTGAGACAGGGTCCCTCTATATACTCCTACAATGAGCAGTTCTTC
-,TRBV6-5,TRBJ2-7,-,CASSGWGGDGEQYF,TGTGCCAGCAGCGGCTGGGGAGGAGACGGTGAGCAGTACTTC
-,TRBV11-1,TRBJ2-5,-,CASSAQETQYF,TGTGCCAGCAGCGCGCAAGAGACCCAGTACTTC
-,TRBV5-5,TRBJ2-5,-,CASSSLGEQETQYF,TGTGCCAGCAGCTCCCTTGGGGAACAAGAGACCCAGTACTTC
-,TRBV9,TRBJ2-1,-,CASSANNEQFF,TGTGCCAGCAGCGCAAACAATGAGCAGTTCTTC
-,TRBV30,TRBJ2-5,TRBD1,CAWSVGTGGYQETQYF,TGTGCCTGGAGTGTAGGGACAGGGGGTTACCAAGAGACCCAGTACTTC
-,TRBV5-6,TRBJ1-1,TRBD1,CASSLNRGLGTEAFF,TGTGCCAGCAGCTTGAACAGGGGGCTGGGCACTGAAGCTTTCTTT
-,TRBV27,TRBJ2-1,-,CASSLEGAGTYNEQFF,TGTGCCAGCAGTTTGGAGGGGGCGGGAACCTACAATGAGCAGTTCTTC
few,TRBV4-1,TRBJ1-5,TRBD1,CASSQVLTRGPQPQHF,TGCGCCAGCAGCCAAGTGTTAACGAGGGGGCCTCAGCCCCAGCATTTT
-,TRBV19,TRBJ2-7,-,CASSIEGQGSITYEQYF,TGTGCCAGTAGTATTGAGGGACAAGGCTCCATTACCTACGAGCAGTACTTC
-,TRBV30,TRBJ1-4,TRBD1,CAWTGGRVTNEKLFF,TGTGCCTGGACAGGGGGAAGGGTAACTAATGAAAAACTGTTTTTT
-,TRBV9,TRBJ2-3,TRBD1,CASSNPPRGLQGDTQYF,TGTGCCAGCAGCAACCCGCCAAGGGGGCTACAAGGAGATACGCAGTATTTT
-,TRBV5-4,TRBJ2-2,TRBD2,CASSLEFGGAVGELFF,TGTGCCAGCAGCTTGGAGTTCGGGGGGGCTGTCGGGGAGCTGTTTTTT
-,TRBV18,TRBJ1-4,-,CASSSDSTTNEKLFF,TGTGCCAGCTCGTCAGACAGTACAACTAATGAAAAACTGTTTTTT
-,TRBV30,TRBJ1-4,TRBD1,CARATGRRDEKLFF,TGTGCCCGGGCGACAGGGAGAAGGGATGAAAAACTGTTTTTT
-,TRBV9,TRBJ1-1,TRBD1,CASSVEQGGTEAFF,TGTGCCAGCAGCGTAGAACAGGGGGGCACTGAAGCTTTCTTT
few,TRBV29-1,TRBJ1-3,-,CSAGSSSGNTIYF,TGCAGCGCGGGTAGCAGCTCTGGAAACACCATATATTTT
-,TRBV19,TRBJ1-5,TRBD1,CASSTLGTGRSNQPQHF,TGTGCCAGTAGTACTCTGGGGACAGGGAGGAGCAATCAGCCCCAGCATTTT
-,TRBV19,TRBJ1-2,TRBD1,CASSKLLRQGIPGYTF,TGTGCCAGTAGTAAATTGCTCCGACAGGGCATCCCAGGCTACACCTTC
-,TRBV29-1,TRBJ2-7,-,CSVRVSYEQYF,TGCAGCGTTAGGGTGTCCTACGAGCAGTACTTC
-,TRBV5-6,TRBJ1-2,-,CASSRWVQGPGYTF,TGTGCCAGCAGCCGTTGGGTACAGGGTCCAGGCTACACCTTC
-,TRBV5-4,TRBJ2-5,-,CASSLVSQETQYF,TGTGCCAGCAGCTTGGTGTCTCAAGAGACCCAGTACTTC
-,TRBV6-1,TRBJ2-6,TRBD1,CASSGPTTGYSGANVLTF,TGTGCCAGCAGTGGGCCGACGACAGGGTACTCTGGGGCCAACGTCCTGACTTTC
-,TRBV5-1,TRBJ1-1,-,CASSLFDSENTEAFF,TGCGCCAGCAGCTTGTTTGACAGCGAAAACACTGAAGCTTTCTTT
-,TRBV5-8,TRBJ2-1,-,CASSFGGSYNEQFF,TGTGCCAGCAGCTTCGGGGGTTCCTACAATGAGCAGTTCTTC
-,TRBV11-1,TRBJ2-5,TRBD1,CASTPFTGGAGQETQYF,TGTGCCAGCACCCCGTTCACAGGGGGCGCGGGACAAGAGACCCAGTACTTC